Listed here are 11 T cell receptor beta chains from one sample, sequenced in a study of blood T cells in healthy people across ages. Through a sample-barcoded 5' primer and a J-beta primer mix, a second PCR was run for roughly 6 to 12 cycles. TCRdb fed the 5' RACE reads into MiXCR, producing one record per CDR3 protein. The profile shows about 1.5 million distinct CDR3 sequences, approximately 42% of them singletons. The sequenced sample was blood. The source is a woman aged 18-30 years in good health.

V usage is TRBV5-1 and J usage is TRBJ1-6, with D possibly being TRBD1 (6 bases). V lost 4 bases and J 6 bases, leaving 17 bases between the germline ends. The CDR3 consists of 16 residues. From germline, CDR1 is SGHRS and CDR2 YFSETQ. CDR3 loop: CASSLYPQGTNSPLHF. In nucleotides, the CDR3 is TGCGCCAGCAGCCTATACCCACAGGGAACTAATTCACCCCTCCACTTT. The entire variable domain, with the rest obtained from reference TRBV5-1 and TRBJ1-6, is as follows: KAGVTQTPRYLIKTRGQQVTLSCSPISGHRSVSWYQQTPGQGLQFLFEYFSETQRNKGNFPGRFSGRQFSNSRSEMNVSTLELGDSALYLCASSLYPQGTNSPLHFGNGTRLTVT.

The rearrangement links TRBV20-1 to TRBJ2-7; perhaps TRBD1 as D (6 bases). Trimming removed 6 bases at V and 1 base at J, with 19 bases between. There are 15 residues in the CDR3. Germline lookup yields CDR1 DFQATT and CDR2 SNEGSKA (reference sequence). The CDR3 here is CSAPPAGQSSYEQYF. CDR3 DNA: TGCAGTGCACCCCCCGCAGGACAGAGTTCCTACGAGCAGTACTTC.

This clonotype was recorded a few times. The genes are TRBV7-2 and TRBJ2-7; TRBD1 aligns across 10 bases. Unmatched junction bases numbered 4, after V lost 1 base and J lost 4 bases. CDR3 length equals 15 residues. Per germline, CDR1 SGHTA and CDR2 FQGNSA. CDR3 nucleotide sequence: TGTGCCAGCAGCTTAGTCCTGGGACAGGGGTACGAGCAGTACTTC. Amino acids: CASSLVLGQGYEQYF.

CDR3 sequence (DNA): TGTGCCAGCGGGGCTGGCACAGATACGCAGTATTTT. This gives the protein CASGAGTDTQYF. The V and J genes are TRBV9 and TRBJ2-3; tentatively, D is TRBD1 (5 bases). Trimming pared 7 bases from V and 1 base from J, leaving 7 bases between. This CDR3 region has 12 residues. Germline V gene data show CDR1 as SGDLS and CDR2 as YYNGEE. Looking up the rest from reference TRBV9 and TRBJ2-3 gives the full variable domain: DSGVTQTPKHLITATGQRVTLRCSPRSGDLSVYWYQQSLDQGLQFLIQYYNGEERAKGNILERFSAQQFPDLHSELNLSSLELGDSALYFCASGAGTDTQYFGPGTRLTVL.

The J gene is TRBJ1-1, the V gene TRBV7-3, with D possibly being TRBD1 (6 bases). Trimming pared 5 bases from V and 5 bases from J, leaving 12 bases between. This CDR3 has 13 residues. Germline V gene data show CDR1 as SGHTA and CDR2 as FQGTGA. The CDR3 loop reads CASSPDSWTEAFF. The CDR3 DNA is TGTGCCAGCAGCCCGGACAGTTGGACTGAAGCTTTCTTT. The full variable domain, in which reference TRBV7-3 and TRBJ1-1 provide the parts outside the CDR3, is GAGVSQTPSNKVTEKGKYVELRCDPISGHTALYWYRQSLGQGPEFLIYFQGTGAADDSGLPNDRFFAVRPEGSVSTLKIQRTERGDSAVYLCASSPDSWTEAFFGQGTRLTVV.

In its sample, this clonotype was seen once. The DNA for the CDR3 is TGCAGTGCCATAGGCAGTTCCTACGAGCAGTACTTC. Protein product: CSAIGSSYEQYF. The rearrangement links TRBV20-1 to TRBJ2-7, with no clear D. Looked up from germline, CDR1 is DFQATT and CDR2 is SNEGSKA (reference sequence). The CDR3 consists of 12 residues. Trimming removed 6 bases from V and 1 base from J, with 10 bases in between.

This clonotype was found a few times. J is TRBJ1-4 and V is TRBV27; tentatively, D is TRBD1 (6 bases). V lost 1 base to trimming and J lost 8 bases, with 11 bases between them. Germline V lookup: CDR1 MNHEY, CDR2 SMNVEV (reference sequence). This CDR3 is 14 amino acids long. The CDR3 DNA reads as TGTGCCAGCAGTTTATACAGGGAAGGAGAAAAACTGTTTTTT. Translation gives CASSLYREGEKLFF.

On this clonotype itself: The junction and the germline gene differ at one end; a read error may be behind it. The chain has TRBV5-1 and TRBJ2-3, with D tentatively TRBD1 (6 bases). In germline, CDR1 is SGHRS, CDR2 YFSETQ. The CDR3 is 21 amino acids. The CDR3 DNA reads TGCTCCAGCGGCTTGGGAGTAGCTCGCGGGTTGAGCAGGGGTAGCACAGATACGCAGTATTTT. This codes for CSSGLGVARGLSRGSTDTQYF.

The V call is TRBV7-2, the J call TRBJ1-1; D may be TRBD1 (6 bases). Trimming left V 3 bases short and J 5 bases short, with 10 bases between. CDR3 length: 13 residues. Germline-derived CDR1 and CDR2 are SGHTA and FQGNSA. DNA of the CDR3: TGTGCCAGCAGCTTCCAACAGGGAACTGAAGCTTTCTTT. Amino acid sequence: CASSFQQGTEAFF.

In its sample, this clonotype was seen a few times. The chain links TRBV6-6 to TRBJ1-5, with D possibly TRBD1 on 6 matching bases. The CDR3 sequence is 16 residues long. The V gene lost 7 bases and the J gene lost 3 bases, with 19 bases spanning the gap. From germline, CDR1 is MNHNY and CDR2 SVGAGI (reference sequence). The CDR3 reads CASTNDGQRINQPQHF. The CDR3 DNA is TGTGCCAGCACAAACGACGGACAGAGAATCAATCAGCCCCAGCATTTT.

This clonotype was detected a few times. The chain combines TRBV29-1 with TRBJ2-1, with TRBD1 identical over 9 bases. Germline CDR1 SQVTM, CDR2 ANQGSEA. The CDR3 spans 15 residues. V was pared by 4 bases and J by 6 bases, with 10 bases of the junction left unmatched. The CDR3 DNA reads TGCAGCGTTGGGGACCTCGACAGGGGGGTCAATGAGCAGTTCTTC. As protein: CSVGDLDRGVNEQFF.